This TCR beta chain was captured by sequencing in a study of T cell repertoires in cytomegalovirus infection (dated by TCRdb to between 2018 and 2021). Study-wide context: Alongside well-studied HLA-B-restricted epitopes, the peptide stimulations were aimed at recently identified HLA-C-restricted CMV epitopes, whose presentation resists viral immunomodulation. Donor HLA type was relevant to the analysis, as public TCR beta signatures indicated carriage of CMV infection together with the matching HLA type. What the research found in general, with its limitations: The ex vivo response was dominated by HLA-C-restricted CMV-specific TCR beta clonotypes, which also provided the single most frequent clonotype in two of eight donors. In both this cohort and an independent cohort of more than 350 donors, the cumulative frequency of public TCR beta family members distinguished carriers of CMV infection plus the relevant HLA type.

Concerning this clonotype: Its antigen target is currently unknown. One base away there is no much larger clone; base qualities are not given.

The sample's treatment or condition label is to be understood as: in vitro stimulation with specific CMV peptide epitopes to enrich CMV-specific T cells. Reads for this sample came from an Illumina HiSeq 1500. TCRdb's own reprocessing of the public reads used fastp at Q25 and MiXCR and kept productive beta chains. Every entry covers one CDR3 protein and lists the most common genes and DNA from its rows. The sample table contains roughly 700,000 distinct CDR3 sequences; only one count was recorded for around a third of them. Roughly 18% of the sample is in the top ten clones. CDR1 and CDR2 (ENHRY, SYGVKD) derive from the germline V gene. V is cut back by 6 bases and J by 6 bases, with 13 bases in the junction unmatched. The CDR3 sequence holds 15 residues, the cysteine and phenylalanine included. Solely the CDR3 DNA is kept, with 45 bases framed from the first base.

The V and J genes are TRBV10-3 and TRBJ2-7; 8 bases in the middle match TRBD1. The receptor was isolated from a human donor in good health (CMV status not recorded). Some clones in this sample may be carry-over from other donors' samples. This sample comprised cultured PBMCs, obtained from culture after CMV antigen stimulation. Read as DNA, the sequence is TGTGCCATCAGCGATGCGGGCAGGGGGCGTCTCGAGCAGTACTTC. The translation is CAISDAGRGRLEQYF.